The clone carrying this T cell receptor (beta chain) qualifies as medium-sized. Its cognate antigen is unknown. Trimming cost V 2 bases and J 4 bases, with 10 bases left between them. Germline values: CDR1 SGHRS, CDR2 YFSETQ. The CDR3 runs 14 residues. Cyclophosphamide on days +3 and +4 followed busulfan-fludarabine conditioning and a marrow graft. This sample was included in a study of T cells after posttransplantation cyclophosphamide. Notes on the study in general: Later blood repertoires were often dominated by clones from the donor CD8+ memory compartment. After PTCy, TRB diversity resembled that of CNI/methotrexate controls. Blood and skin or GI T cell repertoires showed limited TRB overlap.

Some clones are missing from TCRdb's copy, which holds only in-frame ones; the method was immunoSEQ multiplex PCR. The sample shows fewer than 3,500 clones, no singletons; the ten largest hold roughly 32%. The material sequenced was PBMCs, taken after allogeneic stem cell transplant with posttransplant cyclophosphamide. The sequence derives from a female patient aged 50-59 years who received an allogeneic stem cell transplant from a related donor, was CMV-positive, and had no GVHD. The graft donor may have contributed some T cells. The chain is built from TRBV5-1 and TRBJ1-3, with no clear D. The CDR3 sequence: CASSLARGGNTIYF. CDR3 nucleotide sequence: TGCGCCAGCAGCTTAGCGCGAGGAGGAAACACCATATATTTT.